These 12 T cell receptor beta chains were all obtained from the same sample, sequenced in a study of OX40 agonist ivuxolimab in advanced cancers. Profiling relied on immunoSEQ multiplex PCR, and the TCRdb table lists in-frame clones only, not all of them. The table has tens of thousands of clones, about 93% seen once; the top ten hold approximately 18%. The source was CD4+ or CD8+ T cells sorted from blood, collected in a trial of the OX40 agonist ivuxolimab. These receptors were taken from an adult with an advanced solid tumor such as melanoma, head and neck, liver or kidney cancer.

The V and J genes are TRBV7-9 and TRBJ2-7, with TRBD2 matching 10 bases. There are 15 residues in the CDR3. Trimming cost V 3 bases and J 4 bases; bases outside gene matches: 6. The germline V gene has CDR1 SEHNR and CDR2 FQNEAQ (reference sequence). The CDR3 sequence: CASSFTGTSVYEQYF. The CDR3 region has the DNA TGTGCCAGCAGCTTTACCGGGACTAGCGTTTACGAGCAGTACTTC.

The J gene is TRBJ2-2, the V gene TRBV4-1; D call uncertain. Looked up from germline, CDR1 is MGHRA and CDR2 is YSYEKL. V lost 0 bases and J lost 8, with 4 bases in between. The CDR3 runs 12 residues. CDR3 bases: TGCGCCAGCAGCCAAGAACGGGGGGAGCTGTTTTTT. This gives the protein CASSQERGELFF.

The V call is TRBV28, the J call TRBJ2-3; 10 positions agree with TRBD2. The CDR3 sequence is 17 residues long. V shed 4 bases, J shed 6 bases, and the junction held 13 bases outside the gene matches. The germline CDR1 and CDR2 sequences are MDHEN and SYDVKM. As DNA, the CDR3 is TGTGCCAGCAGTTCCGTGACTAAGAGCGGGAGGGGGGATACGCAGTATTTT. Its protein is CASSSVTKSGRGDTQYF.

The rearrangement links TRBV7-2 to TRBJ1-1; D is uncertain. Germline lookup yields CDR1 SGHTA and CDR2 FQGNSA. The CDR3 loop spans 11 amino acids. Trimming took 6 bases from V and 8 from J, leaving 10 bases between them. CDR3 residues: CASRAPGEAFF. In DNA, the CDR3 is TGTGCCAGCAGGGCGCCGGGGGAAGCTTTCTTT.

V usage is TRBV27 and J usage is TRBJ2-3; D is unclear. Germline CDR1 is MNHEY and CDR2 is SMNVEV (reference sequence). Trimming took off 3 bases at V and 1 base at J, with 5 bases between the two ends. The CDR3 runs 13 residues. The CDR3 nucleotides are TGTGCCAGCAGTTTTCTTGGCACAGATACGCAGTATTTT. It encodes CASSFLGTDTQYF.

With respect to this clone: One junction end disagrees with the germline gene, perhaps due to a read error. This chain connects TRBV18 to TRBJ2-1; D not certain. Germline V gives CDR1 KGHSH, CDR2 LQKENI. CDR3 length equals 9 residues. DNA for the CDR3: TGTGCCAGCTCACCACCGGAAGTCTTC. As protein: CASSPPEVF.

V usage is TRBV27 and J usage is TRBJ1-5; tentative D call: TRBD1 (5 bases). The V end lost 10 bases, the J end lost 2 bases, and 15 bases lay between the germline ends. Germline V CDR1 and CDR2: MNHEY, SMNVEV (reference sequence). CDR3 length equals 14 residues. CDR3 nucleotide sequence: TGTGCCACCCGCGGGGGAGAGGGCAATCAGCCCCAGCATTTT. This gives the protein CATRGGEGNQPQHF.

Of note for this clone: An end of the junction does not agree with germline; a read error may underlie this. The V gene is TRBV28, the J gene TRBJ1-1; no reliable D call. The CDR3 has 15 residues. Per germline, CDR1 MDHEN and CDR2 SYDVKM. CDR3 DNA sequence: TGTGCCAGCAGTTTCGACATGGCCATGAAAACTGAAGCTTTCTTT. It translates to CASSFDMAMKTEAFF.

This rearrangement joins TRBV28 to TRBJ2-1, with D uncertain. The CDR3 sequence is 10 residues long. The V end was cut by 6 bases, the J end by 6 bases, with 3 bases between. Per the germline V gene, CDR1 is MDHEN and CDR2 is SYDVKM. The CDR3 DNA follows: TGTGCCAGCAGCATCAATGAGCAGTTCTTC. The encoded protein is CASSINEQFF.

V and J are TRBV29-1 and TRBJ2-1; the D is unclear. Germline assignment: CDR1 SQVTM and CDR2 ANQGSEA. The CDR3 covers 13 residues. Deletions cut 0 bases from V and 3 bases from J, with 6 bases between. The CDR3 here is CSVEEPNYNEQFF. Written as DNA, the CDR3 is TGCAGCGTTGAAGAACCGAACTACAATGAGCAGTTCTTC.

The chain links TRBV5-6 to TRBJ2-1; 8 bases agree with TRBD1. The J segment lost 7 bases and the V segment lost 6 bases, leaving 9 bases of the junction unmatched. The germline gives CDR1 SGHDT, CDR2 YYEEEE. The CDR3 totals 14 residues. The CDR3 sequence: CASTPGQVINEQFF. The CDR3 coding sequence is TGTGCCAGCACCCCGGGACAGGTTATTAATGAGCAGTTCTTC. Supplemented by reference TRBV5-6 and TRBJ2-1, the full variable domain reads DAGVTQSPTHLIKTRGQQVTLRCSPKSGHDTVSWYQQALGQGPQFIFQYYEEEERQRGNFPDRFSGHQFPNYSSELNVNALLLGDSALYLCASTPGQVINEQFFGPGTRLTVL.

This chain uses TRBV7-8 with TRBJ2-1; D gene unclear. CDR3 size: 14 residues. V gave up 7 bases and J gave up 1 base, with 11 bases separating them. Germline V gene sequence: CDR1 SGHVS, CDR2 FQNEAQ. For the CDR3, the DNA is TGTGCCAGCACGGGCGGCGGATCCTACAATGAGCAGTTCTTC. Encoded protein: CASTGGGSYNEQFF.